This TCR beta chain was sequenced for a study of cytomegalovirus exposure and HLA in healthy donors. Study-wide background: Of 398 genotyped donors, about 80% clustered with self-reported Caucasian donors.

Findings and limits, study-wide: By HLA locus, TCR association rates varied in a later analysis, with DRB1 showing the most and HLA-C the fewest.

With 60 Vbeta and 13 Jbeta primers, the PCR was carried out. Profiling relied on immunoSEQ multiplex PCR, and the TCRdb table lists in-frame clones only, not all of them. The data show 190,000 or so clones, with roughly four fifths seen just once and about 0.094% held by the top ten. Germline CDR1 LGHNA, CDR2 YNFKEQ. The CDR3 has 16 residues. Trimming took off 1 base at V and 4 bases at J, with 17 bases between the two ends. Comment on this clone: The antigen remains undetermined.

The sequence came from a boy aged 2-9 years in good health and CMV-seronegative. The rearrangement uses TRBV4-2 and TRBJ2-7; perhaps TRBD2 as D (5 bases). What was sequenced was PBMCs. CDR3 sequence: CASSQAPAGRGYEQYF. DNA of the CDR3: TGTGCCAGCAGCCAAGCACCCGCAGGACGAGGGTACGAGCAGTACTTC.